This T cell receptor beta chain was retrieved from a study of T cells after yellow fever vaccination (dated by TCRdb to the late 2010s). For the study in its entirety: Memory subsets (EM, EMRA, CM and Tscm) were sorted on a BD FACS Aria III using CD3, CD45RA, CCR7 and CD95 staining. Bulk PBMC replicates and cell subsets were isolated from blood drawn at multiple timepoints before and after both primary and secondary immunization. Sorting of memory subsets took place on days 0, 15 and 45 and at 18 months after primary vaccination, as well as on days 0, 15 and 45 after the 30-year booster. Libraries from fractions with low cell numbers were prepared with the SMART-Seq v4 Ultra Low Input RNA kit. Two healthy male donors made up the cohort, one aged 18 to 29 years and the other aged 30 to 40 years. To follow T-cell clones before and after primary and booster YFV17D yellow fever vaccination, bulk TCR alpha and beta repertoires were sequenced over time. Overall study outcomes, separate from this receptor: Compared with the primary T-cell response, the secondary T-cell response was weaker but faster, peaking on day 5 rather than day 15. A small share of clonotypes occurred in both CD4 and CD8 compartments, likely arising from convergent recombination. Most clones expanded after primary vaccination (almost 97% of CD4 and roughly 90% of CD8) were re-detected after the booster, suggesting that broad memory maintenance occurred. Because only a couple of donors were included in the study, the extent to which the findings can be generalized is limited. Because abundant contaminating clonotypes from the bulk population could be contained in FACS-sorted repertoires, computational filtering was required. In the sorted memory subsets on day 0, nearly all of the vaccine-responding clonotypes fell below detection.

V and J are truncated by 1 base and 0 bases respectively, leaving an intervening sequence of 10 bases. The germline V gene gives CDR1 as LGHNA and CDR2 as YNFKEQ. The CDR3 holds 16 amino acids from the cysteine to the phenylalanine. Solely the CDR3 DNA is kept, with 48 bases framed from the first base. This clonotype was seen more than once but under ten times. Nothing much larger sits one base from this clone, and base qualities are not available. TCR cDNA was made using 5'RACE template switching, a step that added a universal primer site and unique molecular identifiers. cDNA synthesis was primed from both the TCR alpha and TCR beta constant segments. Libraries were amplified in two PCR steps, with sample barcodes and sequencing adapters added in the second step. Sequencing of the libraries was done on either Illumina HiSeq 2500 (2x100 bp) or NovaSeq (2x150 bp). As for how the authors treated the data: MIGEC handled demultiplexing of reads and collapsing into UMI consensus sequences, while MiXCR performed V(D)J alignment. Clonotypes responding to the vaccine were identified with edgeR on replicate PBMC samples, with the criteria of FDR below 0.01 and a log2 fold change above 5 up to day 15. Each bulk clonotype was labeled CD4 or CD8 based on which sequenced repertoire, CD4 or CD8, contained the clonotype at higher abundance. To estimate how each clone was distributed across memory phenotypes, clonotype frequencies in memory subsets were weighted by FACS-sorted cell numbers. TCRdb reanalyzed the raw reads on its own, using fastp at Q25 for trimming and MiXCR for clone calling, and kept in-frame beta chains. Each CDR3 protein appears once, grouped with its most common genes and DNA. TCRdb, rather than the study authors, made the V and J calls. Present in this sample are under 5,000 distinct CDR3 sequences, 6% to 8.5% of which were seen just once. The ten largest clones represent 1.4% of the sample.

This specimen's treatment or condition label, interpreted: live attenuated yellow fever vaccine strain. A standard Ficoll-Paque protocol was used to isolate PBMCs from peripheral blood. For sorted memory subsets, RNA extraction was done with the RNeasy Micro Kit. This material consisted of PBMCs, either bulk or a sorted T-cell subset (CD4+, CD8+, memory, or dextramer-sorted; not recorded which), taken 15 days after the yellow fever booster vaccination. The clonotype originates from a man in his thirties or forties who received the YFV17D yellow fever vaccine. Recombination joined TRBV4-2 with TRBJ1-5, with no confident D gene call. The CDR3 here reads CASSQVADYSNQPQHF. The bases read TGTGCCAGCAGCCAAGTGGCAGATTATAGCAATCAGCCCCAGCATTTT.